This is a list of T cell receptor beta chains from one sample in a study of identical twins. MiXCR, run by TCRdb on the 5' RACE reads, gives a single entry per CDR3 protein. This table has roughly 540,000 distinct CDR3 sequences, approximately 22% appearing once. These same data were also listed under a study on T cells expressing NK-cell markers.

The source material was CD4+ T cells sorted from blood. Source of these receptors: a woman younger than 30 in good health. CDR3s include the opening cysteine and the closing phenylalanine or tryptophan. The order of the fields is V gene, D gene, clone size, J gene, CDR3 protein, CDR3 DNA. The D gene is left open where the match is weak. The size of a clone is reported for some rows only, either as once, few or many, or as a class for expanded clones.

TRBV20-1	.	.	TRBJ2-3	CSARDLARSSTDTQYF	TGCAGTGCTAGAGATCTTGCACGGTCTAGCACAGATACGCAGTATTTT
TRBV20-1	.	many	TRBJ2-3	CSASSTDTQYF	TGCAGTGCTTCTTCCACAGATACGCAGTATTTT
TRBV20-1	.	few	TRBJ1-1	CSASPTENEAFF	TGCAGTGCTAGCCCGACGGAGAATGAAGCTTTCTTT
TRBV7-2	.	.	TRBJ2-5	CASSLMHQETQYF	TGTGCCAGCAGCTTAATGCATCAAGAGACCCAGTACTTC
TRBV5-1	TRBD2	.	TRBJ2-1	CASSLGGEREQFF	TGCGCCAGCAGCCTGGGAGGGGAACGGGAGCAGTTCTTC
TRBV12-3/TRBV12-4	.	few	TRBJ1-2	CASSLQTANYGYTF	TGTGCCAGCAGTTTACAAACAGCTAACTATGGCTACACCTTC
TRBV5-1	TRBD1	.	TRBJ2-3	CASSFNVAGQGRDTQYF	TGCGCCAGCAGCTTCAATGTTGCGGGACAGGGGAGAGATACGCAGTATTTT
TRBV18	TRBD2	.	TRBJ2-3	CASSRQGLAVGDTQYF	TGTGCCAGCTCCCGCCAGGGACTAGCGGTTGGAGATACGCAGTATTTT
TRBV6-1	TRBD1	few	TRBJ1-1	CASSSSGTVNTEAFF	TGTGCCAGCAGCAGCTCCGGGACAGTGAACACTGAAGCTTTCTTT
TRBV2	.	.	TRBJ2-7	CASSEVDRAYEQYF	TGTGCCAGCAGTGAAGTTGACCGGGCCTACGAGCAGTACTTC
TRBV15	TRBD1	few	TRBJ1-2	CATSRSGTGPYGYTF	TGTGCCACCAGCAGATCCGGGACAGGACCCTATGGCTACACCTTC
TRBV2	.	few	TRBJ2-1	CASSETGSSYNEQFF	TGTGCCAGCAGTGAAACAGGTAGCTCCTACAATGAGCAGTTCTTC
TRBV7-9	TRBD1	.	TRBJ2-3	CASSTMPGQGAYTQYF	TGTGCCAGCAGCACAATGCCGGGACAGGGGGCTTATACGCAGTATTTT
TRBV4-2	.	.	TRBJ2-1	CASSQGSSSSGYNEQFF	TGTGCCAGCAGCCAAGGCTCTTCCAGTAGCGGATACAATGAGCAGTTCTTC
TRBV9	TRBD2	.	TRBJ2-2	CASRLAGGNTGELFF	TGTGCCAGCAGACTAGCGGGGGGAAACACCGGGGAGCTGTTTTTT
TRBV12-3/TRBV12-4	.	.	TRBJ2-7	CASSLKGLAYEQYF	TGTGCCAGCAGTTTAAAGGGACTGGCCTACGAGCAGTACTTC
TRBV10-3	.	few	TRBJ1-1	CAINPDRLNTEAFF	TGTGCCATCAACCCGGACAGATTGAACACTGAAGCTTTCTTT
TRBV5-4	.	.	TRBJ2-4	CASSFPGAKNIQYF	TGTGCCAGCAGCTTCCCGGGGGCCAAAAACATTCAGTACTTC
TRBV12-3/TRBV12-4	TRBD1	.	TRBJ1-1	CASTRQGSGEAFF	TGTGCCAGCACCCGACAGGGGTCGGGTGAAGCTTTCTTT
TRBV27	.	.	TRBJ2-1	CASSPWAADYNEQFF	TGTGCCAGCAGCCCATGGGCAGCGGACTACAATGAGCAGTTCTTC
TRBV12-3/TRBV12-4	.	.	TRBJ2-3	CASTLDSTDTQYF	TGTGCCAGCACCTTAGACAGCACAGATACGCAGTATTTT
TRBV20-1	.	.	TRBJ2-3	CSASPPKGGGRDTQYF	TGCAGTGCTAGCCCCCCCAAGGGCGGGGGCCGAGATACGCAGTATTTT
TRBV5-1	.	.	TRBJ2-7	CASSWGPLEEQYF	TGCGCCAGCAGCTGGGGGCCTTTAGAGGAGCAGTACTTC
TRBV7-9	.	.	TRBJ2-5	CASSLETSQETQYF	TGTGCCAGCAGCTTGGAGACAAGTCAAGAGACCCAGTACTTC
TRBV5-5	TRBD1	few	TRBJ2-7	CASRPLGTGEYEQYF	TGTGCCAGCAGGCCTCTGGGGACAGGGGAGTACGAGCAGTACTTC
TRBV10-2	.	few	TRBJ2-4	CASSERLARAKNIQYF	TGCGCCAGCAGTGAGCGGCTAGCTAGAGCCAAAAACATTCAGTACTTC
TRBV11-2	TRBD2	.	TRBJ2-3	CASSLPWGTSGSGRTDTQYF	TGTGCCAGCAGCTTACCCTGGGGGACTAGCGGGAGTGGTCGCACAGATACGCAGTATTTT
TRBV10-3	.	.	TRBJ1-1	CAISESAGVMNTEAFF	TGTGCCATCAGTGAGTCGGCAGGAGTTATGAACACTGAAGCTTTCTTT
TRBV14	.	many	TRBJ1-5	CASSQDSNQPQHF	TGTGCCAGCAGCCAAGATAGCAATCAGCCCCAGCATTTT
TRBV7-9	.	many	TRBJ1-2	CASSPNREEGYTF	TGTGCCAGCAGCCCAAACAGGGAAGAAGGCTACACCTTC
TRBV20-1	TRBD1	few	TRBJ1-2	CSARPDRNYGYTF	TGCAGTGCTAGACCGGACAGGAACTATGGCTACACCTTC
TRBV11-2	TRBD1	few	TRBJ1-5	CASSLNTGGSQPQHF	TGTGCCAGCAGCTTAAACACAGGGGGGAGTCAGCCCCAGCATTTT
TRBV20-1	TRBD2	once	TRBJ2-1	CSASVLRGGAYNEQFF	TGCAGTGCTAGTGTTTTGCGGGGGGGGGCCTACAATGAGCAGTTCTTC
TRBV5-1	TRBD2	.	TRBJ2-5	CASRNAGGQETQYF	TGCGCCAGCAGGAATGCGGGGGGCCAAGAGACCCAGTACTTC
TRBV7-2	.	few	TRBJ2-5	CASSLLRGTLIETQYF	TGTGCCAGCAGCCTGCTCCGGGGCACACTTATAGAGACCCAGTACTTC
TRBV12-3/TRBV12-4	.	few	TRBJ2-3	CASRAGQNTDTQYF	TGTGCCAGCAGGGCGGGCCAAAACACAGATACGCAGTATTTT
TRBV4-3	.	many	TRBJ2-5	CASSLRGGGQETQYF	TGCGCCAGCAGCCTTCGAGGGGGGGGCCAAGAGACCCAGTACTTC
TRBV7-2	TRBD2	few	TRBJ2-1	CASSLEASGNEQFF	TGTGCCAGCAGCTTAGAAGCTAGCGGGAATGAGCAGTTCTTC
TRBV6-2/TRBV6-3	.	.	TRBJ2-2	CASKLMAANTGELFF	TGTGCCAGCAAGTTAATGGCAGCGAACACCGGGGAGCTGTTTTTT
TRBV20-1	.	.	TRBJ2-1	CSARDVGGGSYNEQFF	TGCAGTGCTAGAGACGTCGGGGGAGGCTCCTACAATGAGCAGTTCTTC
TRBV10-3	TRBD1	few	TRBJ2-7	CAASRGFSYEQYF	TGTGCCGCTAGCAGGGGGTTCTCCTACGAGCAGTACTTC
TRBV2	.	.	TRBJ2-3	CASSEITDTQYF	TGTGCCAGCAGCGAAATAACAGATACGCAGTATTTT
TRBV5-1	TRBD2	.	TRBJ2-7	CASSLNSGGYEQYF	TGCGCCAGCAGCTTAAATAGCGGGGGGTACGAGCAGTACTTC
TRBV5-1	.	.	TRBJ2-5	CASSFYSLPQETQYF	TGCGCCAGCAGCTTCTACAGCTTACCCCAAGAGACCCAGTACTTC
TRBV5-6	.	few	TRBJ2-5	CASSLVVGDRQETQYF	TGTGCCAGCAGCTTAGTAGTCGGGGATCGCCAAGAGACCCAGTACTTC
TRBV6-1	TRBD1	few	TRBJ2-2	CASSAGQGVGELFF	TGTGCCAGCAGTGCGGGACAGGGAGTCGGGGAGCTGTTTTTT
TRBV12-3/TRBV12-4	.	many	TRBJ2-3	CASSFQGRADTQYF	TGTGCCAGCAGTTTCCAAGGTCGGGCAGATACGCAGTATTTT
TRBV20-1	.	.	TRBJ2-1	CSASVGLIYNEQFF	TGCAGTGCTAGTGTGGGACTGATCTACAATGAGCAGTTCTTC
TRBV20-1	.	.	TRBJ2-3	CSASPQGHGTQYF	TGCAGTGCTAGCCCACAGGGTCACGGTACGCAGTATTTT
TRBV25-1	.	.	TRBJ1-1	CASRGHTEAFF	TGTGCCAGCAGGGGACACACTGAAGCTTTCTTT
TRBV3-1	.	.	TRBJ1-6	CASSQGRVSPLHF	TGTGCCAGCAGCCAAGGCAGGGTTTCACCCCTCCACTTT
TRBV27	TRBD1	.	TRBJ2-7	CASSSGTDANYEQYF	TGTGCCAGCAGTTCCGGGACAGACGCCAACTACGAGCAGTACTTC
TRBV6-4	TRBD2	few	TRBJ2-1	CASSEGASGSAEQFF	TGTGCCAGCAGTGAAGGCGCTAGCGGGAGTGCTGAGCAGTTCTTC
TRBV3-1	.	.	TRBJ2-1	CASSQVLGAYNEQFF	TGTGCCAGCAGCCAAGTACTAGGGGCCTACAATGAGCAGTTCTTC